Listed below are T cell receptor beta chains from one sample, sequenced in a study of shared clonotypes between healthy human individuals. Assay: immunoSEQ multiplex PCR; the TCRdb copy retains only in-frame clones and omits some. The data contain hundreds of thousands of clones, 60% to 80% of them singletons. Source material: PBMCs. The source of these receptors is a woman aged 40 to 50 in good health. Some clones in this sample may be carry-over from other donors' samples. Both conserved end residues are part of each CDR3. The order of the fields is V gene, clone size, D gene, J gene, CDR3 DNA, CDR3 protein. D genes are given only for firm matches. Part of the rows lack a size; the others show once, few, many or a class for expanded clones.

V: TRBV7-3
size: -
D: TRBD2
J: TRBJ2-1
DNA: TGTGCCAGCAGCTCCTTGGCGGGAGTGGGGTACAATGAGCAGTTCTTC
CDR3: CASSSLAGVGYNEQFF

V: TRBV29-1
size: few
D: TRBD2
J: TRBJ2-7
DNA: TGCAGCGTTGCGACTAGCGCAAGATACGAGCAGTACTTC
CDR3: CSVATSARYEQYF

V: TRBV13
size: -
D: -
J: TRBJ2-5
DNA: TGTGCCAGCAGCTTACGGGGCGCCGGGGGGACCCAGTACTTC
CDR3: CASSLRGAGGTQYF

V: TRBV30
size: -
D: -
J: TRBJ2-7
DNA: TGTGCCTGGAGTGGAGGACACCGATACGAGCAGTACTTC
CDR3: CAWSGGHRYEQYF

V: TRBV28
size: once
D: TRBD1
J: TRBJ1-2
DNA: TGTGCCAGCAGACCCACCCAGACAGGGGGTATTGGCTACACCTTC
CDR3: CASRPTQTGGIGYTF

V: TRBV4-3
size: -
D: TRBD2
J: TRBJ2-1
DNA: TGCGCCAGCAGCCAAGATTGGCGGGAGGGCCTGAATGAGCAGTTCTTC
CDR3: CASSQDWREGLNEQFF

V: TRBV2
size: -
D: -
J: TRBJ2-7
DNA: TGTGCCAGCAGGCAGGAATCCTACGAGCAGTACTTC
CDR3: CASRQESYEQYF

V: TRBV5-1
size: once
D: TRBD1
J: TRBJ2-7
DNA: TGCGCCAGCAGCTTGGAGACAGGGCCCTACGAGCAGTACTTC
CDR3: CASSLETGPYEQYF

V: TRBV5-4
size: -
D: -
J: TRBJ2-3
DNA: TGTGCCAGCAGCTCCAGGGGGGGTGGCACAGATACGCAGTATTTT
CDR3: CASSSRGGGTDTQYF

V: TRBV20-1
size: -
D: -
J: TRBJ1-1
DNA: TGCAGTGCTAGAGCGGCAGGCTTTGCTTTCTTT
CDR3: CSARAAGFAFF

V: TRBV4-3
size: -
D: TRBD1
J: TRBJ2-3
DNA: TGCGCCAGCAGCCAAGTCAAGGGACAGGGGGCAGATACGCAGTATTTT
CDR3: CASSQVKGQGADTQYF

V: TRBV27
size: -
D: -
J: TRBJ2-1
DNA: TGTGCCAGCAGTCTGAATAGAGAGCTGGAGCAGTTCTTC
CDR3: CASSLNRELEQFF

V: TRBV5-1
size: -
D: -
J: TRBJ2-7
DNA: TGCGCCAGCAGCTTGGTACCCCTGTCCCAAGTCTTTTGGAGCGCGGCCTACGAGCAGTACTTC
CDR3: CASSLVPLSQVFWSAAYEQYF

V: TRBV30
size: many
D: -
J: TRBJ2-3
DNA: TGTGCCTGGAGTGCCACGACAGATACGCAGTATTTT
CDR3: CAWSATTDTQYF

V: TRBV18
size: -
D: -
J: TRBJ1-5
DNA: TGTGCCAGCTCACCTTCGACCAATCAGCCCCAGCATTTT
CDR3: CASSPSTNQPQHF

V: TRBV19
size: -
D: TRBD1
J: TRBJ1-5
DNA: TGTGCCAGTAGTACCCTAGACAGGGGTAATCAGCCCCAGCATTTT
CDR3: CASSTLDRGNQPQHF

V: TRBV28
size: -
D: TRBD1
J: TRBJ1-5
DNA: TGTGCCAGCAGCATCCTGACAGGGGGCGGCCAGCCCCAGCATTTT
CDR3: CASSILTGGGQPQHF

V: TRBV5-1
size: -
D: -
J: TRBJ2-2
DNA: TGCGCCAGTCTCCCACAGGGAAACACCGGGGAGCTGTTTTTT
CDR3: CASLPQGNTGELFF

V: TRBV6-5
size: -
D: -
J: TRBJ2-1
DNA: TGTGCCAGCAGTTACTCCCGGGACCGGTACAATGAGCAGTTCTTC
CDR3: CASSYSRDRYNEQFF

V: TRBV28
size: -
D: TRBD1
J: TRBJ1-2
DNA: TGTGCCAGCAGTCCCACCGGGACAGAGAGTTTCTATGGCTACACCTTC
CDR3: CASSPTGTESFYGYTF

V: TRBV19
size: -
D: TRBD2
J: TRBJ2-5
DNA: TGTGCCAGTAGTCCTCTGGGCGGGAGTACCCAAGAGACCCAGTACTTC
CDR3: CASSPLGGSTQETQYF

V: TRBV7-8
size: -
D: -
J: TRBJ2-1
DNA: TGTGCCAGCAGCCGGGTACCTAGAGGTAACTCCTACAATGAGCAGTTCTTC
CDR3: CASSRVPRGNSYNEQFF

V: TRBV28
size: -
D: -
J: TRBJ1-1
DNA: TGTGCCATTGGGGATAGGAATTCAGGAATCTCTGAAGCTTTCTTT
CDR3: CAIGDRNSGISEAFF

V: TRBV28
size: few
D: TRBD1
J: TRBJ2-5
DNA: TGTGCCAGCAGTTTTTCGGGACAGGAAGAGACCCAGTACTTC
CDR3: CASSFSGQEETQYF

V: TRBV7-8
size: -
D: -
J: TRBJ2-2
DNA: TGTGCCAGCAGCTTAACCTTTCCTCCGAACACCGGGGAGCTGTTTTTT
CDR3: CASSLTFPPNTGELFF

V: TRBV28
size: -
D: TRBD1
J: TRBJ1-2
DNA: TGTGCCAGCAGTCGTCCGGGACAGACCTCCTATGGCTACACCTTC
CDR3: CASSRPGQTSYGYTF

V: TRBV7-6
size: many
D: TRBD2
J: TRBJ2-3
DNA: TGTGCCAGCAGTCCTAGCGGGAGTTCATATACGCAGTATTTT
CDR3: CASSPSGSSYTQYF

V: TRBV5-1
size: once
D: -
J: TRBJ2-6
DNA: TGCGCCAGCATCCCCACCCCCTTTATATCTGGGGCCAACGTCCTGACTTTC
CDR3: CASIPTPFISGANVLTF

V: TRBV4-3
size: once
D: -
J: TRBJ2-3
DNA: TGCGCCAGCAGCCAAGGGGTCTACGCAGATACGCAGTATTTT
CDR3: CASSQGVYADTQYF

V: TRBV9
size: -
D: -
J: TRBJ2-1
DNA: TGTGCCAGCAGCCCTAGACACCGAAAATTACAGTTCTTC
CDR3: CASSPRHRKLQFF

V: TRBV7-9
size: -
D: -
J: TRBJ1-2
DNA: TGTGCCAGCAGCTTAGAATGGGTAGACGGTGGCTACACCTTC
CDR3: CASSLEWVDGGYTF

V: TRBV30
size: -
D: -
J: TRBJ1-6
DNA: TGTGCCTGGAGTATTCGGACCGGGACCGGTAATTCACCCCTCCACTTT
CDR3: CAWSIRTGTGNSPLHF

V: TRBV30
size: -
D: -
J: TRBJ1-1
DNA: TGTGCCTGGAGTGTTACAGGAACTGAAGCTTTCTTT
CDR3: CAWSVTGTEAFF

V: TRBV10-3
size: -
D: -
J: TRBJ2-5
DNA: TGTGCCATCAGCTTGTGGGCGGGTTGGGAGACCCAGTACTTC
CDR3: CAISLWAGWETQYF

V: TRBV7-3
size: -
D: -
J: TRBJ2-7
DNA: TGTGCCAGCAGCTTATCGGGCGGAGGTTACGAGCAGTACTTC
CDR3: CASSLSGGGYEQYF

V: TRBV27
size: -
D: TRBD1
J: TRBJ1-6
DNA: TGTGCCAGCAGTCGAAGTCCCGGGACAGGGGATTCACCCCTCCACTTT
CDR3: CASSRSPGTGDSPLHF